The clone carrying this T cell receptor beta chain was counted only a few times. The entry originates in a study of patients and donors after allogeneic stem cell transplantation. V shed 1 base, J shed 4 bases, and the junction held 8 bases outside the gene matches. The CDR3 has 16 residues. The germline V gene has CDR1 DFQATT and CDR2 SNEGSKA (reference sequence). Each CDR3 protein gets one entry after TCRdb re-called the RT-PCR reads with MiXCR. The sample gives 150,000 to 250,000 distinct CDR3 sequences, around two fifths of which show up once; 25% to 35% is in the top ten. Sequenced: blood, either unsorted or a sorted T cell fraction (not recorded which). The chain carries TRBV20-1 and TRBJ2-3; 10 positions match TRBD2. The sequence came from a human donor who was either an allogeneic HSCT recipient or a stem cell or donor lymphocyte infusion donor (not recorded which). It is not recorded whose cells these are; they may come from a transplant donor. The CDR3 coding sequence is TGCAGTGCTAGAGGGAACCTAGCGGGAGTTTCAGATACGCAGTATTTT. Translated, it gives CSARGNLAGVSDTQYF.